This paragraph covers one T cell receptor (beta chain) sequence. Per the original methods: Amplified reference gene primers provided the basis for estimating nucleated cell counts. This table comes from immunoSEQ multiplex PCR, and its TCRdb copy is limited to in-frame clones, with some not included. V and J calls and clone size are those listed in that table; D and trimming were worked out from the DNA. Of around 250,000 clones listed, about nine tenths were seen once; the top ten hold about 2.2%. This sample stems from a study of blood T cell repertoires in COVID-19. Study in general: The origin of the acute and convalescent COVID-19 samples was the United States, Italy and Spain. The analysed material was cDNA or gDNA that came from T cells, B-cell-depleted T cells, or PBMCs.

CDR3 size: 15 residues. Trimming shortened V by 4 bases and J by 0 bases, and 13 bases separated the two germline ends. CDR1 is SGHNT, CDR2 YYREEE, per germline (reference sequence). What was sequenced was peripheral blood. The TCR sequence derives from a man aged 25-45 years who had recovered from COVID-19. The chain recombines TRBV5-4 with TRBJ1-1; D gene ambiguous. CDR3 protein: CASSPGGHLNTEAFF. The DNA for the CDR3 is TGTGCCAGCAGCCCAGGTGGGCACTTGAACACTGAAGCTTTCTTT.